This TCR beta chain was identified during a study of blood T cell repertoires in COVID-19. Across the study: Italy, Spain and the United States were the sources of the convalescent and acute COVID-19 samples. In each case, the material was cDNA or gDNA derived from T cells, B-cell-depleted T cells, or PBMCs.

Original analysis: Nucleated cell number was recorded as an estimate derived from reference gene primer amplification. TCRdb's copy holds only in-frame clones and misses some; the assay was immunoSEQ multiplex PCR. V, J and clone size are those of that table, while D and trimming were read from the DNA. The sample yields roughly 57,000 clones, approximately 92% seen once. Trimming pared 0 bases from V and 2 bases from J, leaving 12 bases between. Germline CDR1 and CDR2: SGHRS and YFSETQ. This CDR3 spans 15 amino acids. Sequencing was performed on peripheral blood. This receptor was identified in a man older than 75 with acute or convalescent COVID-19. The chain uses TRBV5-1 and TRBJ2-7; D is possibly TRBD1 (6 bases). The CDR3 here is CASSLAGTNTYEQYF. The DNA of the CDR3 is TGCGCCAGCAGCTTGGCCGGGACAAATACCTACGAGCAGTACTTC.